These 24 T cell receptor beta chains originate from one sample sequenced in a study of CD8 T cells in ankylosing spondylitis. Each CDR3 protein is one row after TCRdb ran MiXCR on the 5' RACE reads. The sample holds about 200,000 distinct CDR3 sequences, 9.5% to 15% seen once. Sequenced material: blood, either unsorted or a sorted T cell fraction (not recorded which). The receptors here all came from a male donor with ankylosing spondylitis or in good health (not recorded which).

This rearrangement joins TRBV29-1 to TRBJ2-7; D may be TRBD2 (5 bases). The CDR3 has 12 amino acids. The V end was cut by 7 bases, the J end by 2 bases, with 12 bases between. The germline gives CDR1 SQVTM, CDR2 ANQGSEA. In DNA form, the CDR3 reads TGCAGCGCTATCGGGATCCCCTACGAGCAGTACTTC. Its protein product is CSAIGIPYEQYF.

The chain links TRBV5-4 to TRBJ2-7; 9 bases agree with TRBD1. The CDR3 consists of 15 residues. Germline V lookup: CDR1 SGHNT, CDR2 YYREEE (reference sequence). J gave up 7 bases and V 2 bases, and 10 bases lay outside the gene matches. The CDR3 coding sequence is TGTGCCAGCAGCTTTACCGGGACAGGGTTCATAGAGCAGTACTTC. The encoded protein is CASSFTGTGFIEQYF.

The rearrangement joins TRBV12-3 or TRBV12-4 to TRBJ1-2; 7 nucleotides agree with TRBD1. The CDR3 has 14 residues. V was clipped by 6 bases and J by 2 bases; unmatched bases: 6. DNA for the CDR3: TGTGCCAGCAGCAAGGGACAGCTAAACTATGGCTACACCTTC. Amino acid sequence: CASSKGQLNYGYTF.

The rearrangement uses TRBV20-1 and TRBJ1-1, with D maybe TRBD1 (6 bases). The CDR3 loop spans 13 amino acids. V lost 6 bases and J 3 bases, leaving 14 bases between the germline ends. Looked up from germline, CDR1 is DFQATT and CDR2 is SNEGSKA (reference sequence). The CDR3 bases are TGCAGTGCAGGAGGGGGGGAATACACTGAAGCTTTCTTT. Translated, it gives CSAGGGEYTEAFF.

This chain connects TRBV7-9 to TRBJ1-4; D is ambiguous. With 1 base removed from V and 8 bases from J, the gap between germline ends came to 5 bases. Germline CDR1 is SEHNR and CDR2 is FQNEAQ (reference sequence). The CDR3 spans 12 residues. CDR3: CASSLGSEKLFF. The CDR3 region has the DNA TGTGCCAGCAGCTTAGGGTCGGAAAAACTGTTTTTT.

Here the CDR3 reads CASRSGQIPVEAFF. Written as DNA, the CDR3 is TGTGCCAGCAGGTCTGGACAGATTCCCGTTGAAGCTTTCTTT. The rearrangement uses TRBV6-2 or TRBV6-3 and TRBJ1-1; perhaps TRBD1 as D (6 bases). V gave up 6 bases and J gave up 7 bases, with 18 bases separating them. The CDR3 extends over 14 amino acids. The germline V gene encodes CDR1 MNHEY and CDR2 SVGEGT.

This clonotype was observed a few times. The CDR3: CASSFAGLGAEAFF. CDR3 nucleotide sequence: TGTGCCAGCAGTTTTGCAGGGCTAGGCGCTGAAGCTTTCTTT. The rearrangement uses TRBV12-3 or TRBV12-4 and TRBJ1-1, with D perhaps matching TRBD1 (5 bases). This CDR3 comprises 14 residues. Trimming stripped 3 bases from V and 6 bases from J, with 14 bases between.

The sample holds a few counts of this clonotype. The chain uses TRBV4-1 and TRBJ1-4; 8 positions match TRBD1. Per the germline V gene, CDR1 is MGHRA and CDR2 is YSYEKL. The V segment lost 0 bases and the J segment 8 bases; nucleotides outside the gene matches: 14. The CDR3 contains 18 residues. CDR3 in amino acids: CASSQEPFRQGTGEKLFF. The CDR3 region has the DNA TGCGCCAGCAGCCAAGAGCCCTTCCGACAGGGGACGGGGGAAAAACTGTTTTTT.

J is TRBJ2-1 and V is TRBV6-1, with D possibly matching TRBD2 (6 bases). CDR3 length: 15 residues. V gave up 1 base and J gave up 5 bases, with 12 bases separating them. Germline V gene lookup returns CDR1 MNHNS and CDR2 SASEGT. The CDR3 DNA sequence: TGTGCCAGCAGTGAAGGGGAGGAAGGGAACAATGAGCAGTTCTTC. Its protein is CASSEGEEGNNEQFF.

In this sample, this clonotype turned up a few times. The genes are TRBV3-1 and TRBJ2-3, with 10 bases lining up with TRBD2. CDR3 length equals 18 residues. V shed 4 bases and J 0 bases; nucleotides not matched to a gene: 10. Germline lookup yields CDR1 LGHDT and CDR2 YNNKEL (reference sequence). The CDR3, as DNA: TGTGCCAGCAGCCCGAGACTAGCGGGCGCTGCTAGCACAGATACGCAGTATTTT. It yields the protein CASSPRLAGAASTDTQYF.

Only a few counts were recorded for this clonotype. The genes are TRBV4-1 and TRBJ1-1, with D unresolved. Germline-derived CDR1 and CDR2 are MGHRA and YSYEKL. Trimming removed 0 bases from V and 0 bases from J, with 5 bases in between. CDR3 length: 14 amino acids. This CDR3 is CASSQEGVNTEAFF. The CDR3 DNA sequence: TGCGCCAGCAGCCAAGAGGGAGTGAACACTGAAGCTTTCTTT.

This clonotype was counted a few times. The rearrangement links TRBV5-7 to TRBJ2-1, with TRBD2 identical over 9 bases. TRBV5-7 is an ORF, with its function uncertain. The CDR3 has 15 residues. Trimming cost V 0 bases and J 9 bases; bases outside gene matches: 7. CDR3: CASSLDVSGGPEQFF. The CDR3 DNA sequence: TGTGCCAGCAGCTTGGATGTTAGCGGGGGCCCTGAGCAGTTCTTC.

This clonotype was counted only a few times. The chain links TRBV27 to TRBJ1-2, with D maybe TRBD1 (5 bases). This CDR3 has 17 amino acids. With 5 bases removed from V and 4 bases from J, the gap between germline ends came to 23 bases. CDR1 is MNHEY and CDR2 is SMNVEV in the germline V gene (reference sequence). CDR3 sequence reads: CASSPGTAIHLGYGYTF. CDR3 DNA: TGTGCCAGCAGTCCAGGGACGGCTATCCACCTGGGCTATGGCTACACCTTC.

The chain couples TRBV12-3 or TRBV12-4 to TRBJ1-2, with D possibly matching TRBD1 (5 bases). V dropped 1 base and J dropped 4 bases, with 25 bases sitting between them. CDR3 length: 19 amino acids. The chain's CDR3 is CASSLVLVRGRLISYGYTF. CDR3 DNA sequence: TGTGCCAGCAGTTTAGTTTTGGTTCGGGGGAGGTTGATCTCCTATGGCTACACCTTC.

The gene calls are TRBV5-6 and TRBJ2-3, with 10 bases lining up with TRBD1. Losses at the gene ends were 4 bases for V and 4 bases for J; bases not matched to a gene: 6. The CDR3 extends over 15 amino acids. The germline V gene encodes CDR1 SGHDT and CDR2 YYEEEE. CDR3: CASSIRQGASDTQYF. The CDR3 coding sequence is TGTGCCAGCAGCATAAGACAGGGGGCATCAGATACGCAGTATTTT.

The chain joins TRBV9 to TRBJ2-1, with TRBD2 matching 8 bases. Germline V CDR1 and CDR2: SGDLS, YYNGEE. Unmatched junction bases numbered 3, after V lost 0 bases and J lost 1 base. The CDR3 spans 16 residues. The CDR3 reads CASSVGSGKSYNEQFF. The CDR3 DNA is TGTGCCAGCAGCGTAGGTAGCGGGAAATCCTACAATGAGCAGTTCTTC.

CDR3 loop: CASSPLDTPEQYF. For the CDR3, the DNA is TGTGCCAGCAGCCCGTTGGACACCCCTGAGCAGTACTTC. This chain links TRBV3-1 with TRBJ2-7; the D gene is possibly TRBD1 (5 bases). Germline-derived CDR1 and CDR2 are LGHDT and YNNKEL (reference sequence). Trimming left V 4 bases short and J 7 bases short, with 14 bases between. The CDR3 consists of 13 residues.

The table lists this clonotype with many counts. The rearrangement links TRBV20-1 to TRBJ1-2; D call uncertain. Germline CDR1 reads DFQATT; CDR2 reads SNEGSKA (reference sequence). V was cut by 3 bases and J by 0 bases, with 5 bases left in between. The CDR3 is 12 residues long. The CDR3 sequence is CSARDSNYGYTF. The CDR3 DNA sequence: TGCAGTGCTAGGGACTCTAACTATGGCTACACCTTC.

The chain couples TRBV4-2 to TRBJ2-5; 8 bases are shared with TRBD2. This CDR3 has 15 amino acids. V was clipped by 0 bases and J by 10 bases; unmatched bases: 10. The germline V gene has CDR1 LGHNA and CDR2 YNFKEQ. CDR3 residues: CASSQDTAGAGIQYF. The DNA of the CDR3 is TGTGCCAGCAGCCAAGATACAGCGGGGGCCGGGATCCAGTACTTC.

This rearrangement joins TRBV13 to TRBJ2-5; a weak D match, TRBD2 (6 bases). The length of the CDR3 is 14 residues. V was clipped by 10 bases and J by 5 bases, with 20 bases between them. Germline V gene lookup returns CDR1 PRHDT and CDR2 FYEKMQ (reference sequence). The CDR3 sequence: CATTRWGVRETQYF. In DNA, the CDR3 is TGTGCCACCACTCGTTGGGGGGTCCGGGAGACCCAGTACTTC.

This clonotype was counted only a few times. The DNA of the CDR3 is TGTGCCAGCAGCCAAGATCGACTAGCGGGAGGTATCTACAATGAGCAGTTCTTC. Residues: CASSQDRLAGGIYNEQFF. The rearrangement links TRBV4-2 to TRBJ2-1; 13 positions agree with TRBD2. The CDR3 loop spans 18 amino acids. Germline assignment: CDR1 LGHNA and CDR2 YNFKEQ. J lost 3 bases, V lost 0 bases, and 5 bases had no gene match.

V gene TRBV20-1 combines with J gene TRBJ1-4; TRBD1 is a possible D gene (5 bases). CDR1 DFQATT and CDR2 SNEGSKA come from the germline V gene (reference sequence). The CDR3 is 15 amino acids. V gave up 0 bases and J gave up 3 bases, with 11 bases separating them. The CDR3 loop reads CSARDLLGANEKLFF. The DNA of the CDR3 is TGCAGTGCTAGAGATCTTTTGGGGGCTAATGAAAAACTGTTTTTT.

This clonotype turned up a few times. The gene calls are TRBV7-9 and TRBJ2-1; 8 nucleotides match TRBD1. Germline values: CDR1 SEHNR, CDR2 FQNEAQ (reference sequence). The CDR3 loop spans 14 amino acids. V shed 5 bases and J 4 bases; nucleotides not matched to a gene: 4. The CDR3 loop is CASSPDRAYNEQFF. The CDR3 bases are TGTGCCAGCAGCCCGGACAGGGCTTACAATGAGCAGTTCTTC.

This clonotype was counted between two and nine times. The CDR3 sequence: CASSAAYEQYF. The CDR3 DNA is TGTGCCAGCAGCGCAGCGTACGAGCAGTACTTC. The rearrangement joins TRBV5-5 to TRBJ2-7; no definite D call. Germline-derived CDR1 and CDR2 are SGHKS and YYEKEE (reference sequence). Trimming stripped 4 bases from V and 4 bases from J, with 6 bases between. The CDR3 sequence is 11 residues long.